This TCR beta chain was retrieved from a study of OX40 agonist ivuxolimab in advanced cancers. Repertoires were generated with immunoSEQ multiplex PCR, while TCRdb's copy carries only in-frame clones and drops some. The sample contains 75,000 to 100,000 clones, roughly 90% of which appear only once. Exclusion of a patient followed from autoimmune disease history or systemic immunosuppression. Blood specimens came from baseline, cycle 4 day 1, and cycle 7 day 1. About this clone: Its antigen remains unknown.

Study-wide findings and caveats: Among some nonresponders, normalized T-cell clonal expansion was also low.

This CDR3 contains 15 residues. Trimming left V 5 bases short and J 0 bases short, with 8 bases between. Looked up from germline, CDR1 is LNHDA and CDR2 is SQIVND (reference sequence). The source is an adult with an advanced solid tumor such as melanoma, head and neck, liver or kidney cancer. The specimen comprised CD4+ or CD8+ T cells sorted from blood, sampled in a trial of the OX40 agonist ivuxolimab. The V call is TRBV19, the J call TRBJ2-6, with D uncertain. The CDR3 DNA follows: TGTGCCAGTAGTCCGTATGGCTCTGGGGCCAACGTCCTGACTTTC. It translates to CASSPYGSGANVLTF.